This T cell receptor beta chain was sequenced during a study of blood T cells in healthy people across ages. Next came a second PCR, run for roughly 6 to 11 cycles, which used a sample-barcoded 5' primer along with a J-beta primer mix. Each CDR3 protein gets one entry after TCRdb re-called the 5' RACE reads with MiXCR. The profile shows around 520,000 distinct CDR3 sequences, around 27% of them singletons. Trimming left V 1 base short and J 0 bases short, with 10 bases between. Germline loops: CDR1 MNHEY, CDR2 SVGAGI. The CDR3 is 16 residues long. The sample also formed part of further work on T cells of mothers and their children. That work adds: Researchers found no T cell clones that were persistent and microchimeric.

The J gene is TRBJ1-3, the V gene TRBV6-5, with no clear D. The sample consisted of blood. This sequence was found in a boy younger than 10 in good health. CDR3 region: CASSYFGSSSGNTIYF. The CDR3 DNA is TGTGCCAGCAGTTACTTTGGCAGCAGCTCTGGAAACACCATATATTTT.